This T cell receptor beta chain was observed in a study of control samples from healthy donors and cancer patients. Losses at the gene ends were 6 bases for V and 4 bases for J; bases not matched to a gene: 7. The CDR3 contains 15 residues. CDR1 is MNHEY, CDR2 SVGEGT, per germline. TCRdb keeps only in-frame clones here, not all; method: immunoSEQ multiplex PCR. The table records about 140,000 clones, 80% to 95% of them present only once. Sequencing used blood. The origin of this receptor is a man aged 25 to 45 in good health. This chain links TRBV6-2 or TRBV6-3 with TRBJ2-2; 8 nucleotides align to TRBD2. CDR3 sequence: CASRPQRESTGELFF. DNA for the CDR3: TGTGCCAGCAGACCTCAGCGGGAGAGCACCGGGGAGCTGTTTTTT.